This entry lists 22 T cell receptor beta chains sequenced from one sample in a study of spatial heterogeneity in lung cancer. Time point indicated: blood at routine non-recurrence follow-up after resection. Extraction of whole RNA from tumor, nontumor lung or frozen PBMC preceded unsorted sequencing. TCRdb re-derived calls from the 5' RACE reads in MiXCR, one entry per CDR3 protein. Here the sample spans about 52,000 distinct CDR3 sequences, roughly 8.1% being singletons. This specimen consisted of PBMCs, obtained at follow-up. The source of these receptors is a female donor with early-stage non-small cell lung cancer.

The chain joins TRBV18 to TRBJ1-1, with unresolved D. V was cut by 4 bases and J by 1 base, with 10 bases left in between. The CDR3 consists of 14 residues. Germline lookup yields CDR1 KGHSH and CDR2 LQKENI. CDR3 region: CASSQTRGNTEAFF. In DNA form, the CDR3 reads TGTGCCAGCTCACAGACGAGAGGGAACACTGAAGCTTTCTTT.

In DNA, the CDR3 is TGTGCCAGCAGCACTACGGGACAGGGGGGTACCGGGGAGCTGTTTTTT. It encodes CASSTTGQGGTGELFF. This chain connects TRBV12-3 or TRBV12-4 to TRBJ2-2; 11 bases align to TRBD1. After removal of 6 bases from V and 5 bases from J, the junction contained 8 bases not matched to a gene. The CDR3 is 16 amino acids.

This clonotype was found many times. CDR3 sequence reads: CSATGRRSISNQPQHF. In DNA form, the CDR3 reads TGCAGTGCTACTGGACGGAGATCCATTAGCAATCAGCCCCAGCATTTT. The gene calls are TRBV20-1 and TRBJ1-5; D ambiguous. Germline CDR1 DFQATT, CDR2 SNEGSKA (reference sequence). Trimming removed 4 bases from V and 0 bases from J, with 16 bases in between. The CDR3 covers 16 residues.

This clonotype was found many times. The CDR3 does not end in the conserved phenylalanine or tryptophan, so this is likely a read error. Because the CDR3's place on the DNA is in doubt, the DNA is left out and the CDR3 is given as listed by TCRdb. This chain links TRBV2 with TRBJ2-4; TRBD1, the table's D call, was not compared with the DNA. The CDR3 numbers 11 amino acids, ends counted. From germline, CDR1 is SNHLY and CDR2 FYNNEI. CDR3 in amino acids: CASSAYRAGRV.

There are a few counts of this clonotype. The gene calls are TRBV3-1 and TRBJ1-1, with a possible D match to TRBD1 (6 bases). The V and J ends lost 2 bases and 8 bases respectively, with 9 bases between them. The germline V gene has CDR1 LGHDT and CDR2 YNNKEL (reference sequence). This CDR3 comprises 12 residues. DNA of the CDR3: TGTGCCAGCAGCCAAAGGGGGACAGAAGCTTTCTTT. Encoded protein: CASSQRGTEAFF.

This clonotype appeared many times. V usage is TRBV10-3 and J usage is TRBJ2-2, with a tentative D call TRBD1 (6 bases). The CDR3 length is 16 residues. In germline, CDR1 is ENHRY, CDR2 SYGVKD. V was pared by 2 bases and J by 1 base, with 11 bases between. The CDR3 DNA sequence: TGTGCCATCAGTGAGCCACCGACAGGGAACACCGGGGAGCTGTTTTTT. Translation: CAISEPPTGNTGELFF.

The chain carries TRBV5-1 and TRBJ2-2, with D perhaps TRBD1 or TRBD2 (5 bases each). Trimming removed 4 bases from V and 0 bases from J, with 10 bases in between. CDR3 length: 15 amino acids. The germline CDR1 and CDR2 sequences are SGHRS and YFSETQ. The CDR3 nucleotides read TGCGCCAGCAGCCCGGGACGGGCGAACACCGGGGAGCTGTTTTTT. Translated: CASSPGRANTGELFF.

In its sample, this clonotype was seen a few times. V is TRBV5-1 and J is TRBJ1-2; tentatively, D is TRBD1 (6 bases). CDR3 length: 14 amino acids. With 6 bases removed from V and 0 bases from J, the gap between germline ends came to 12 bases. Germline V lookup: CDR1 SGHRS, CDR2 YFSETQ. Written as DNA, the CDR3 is TGCGCCAGCACCCCCGGGACACCTAACTATGGCTACACCTTC. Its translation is CASTPGTPNYGYTF.

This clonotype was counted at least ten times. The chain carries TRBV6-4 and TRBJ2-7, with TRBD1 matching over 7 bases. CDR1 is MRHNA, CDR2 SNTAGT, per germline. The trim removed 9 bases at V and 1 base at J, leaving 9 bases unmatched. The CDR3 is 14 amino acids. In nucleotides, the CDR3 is TGTGCCAGGCGCACCGGGACAGAGTCCTACGAGCAGTACTTC. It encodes CARRTGTESYEQYF.

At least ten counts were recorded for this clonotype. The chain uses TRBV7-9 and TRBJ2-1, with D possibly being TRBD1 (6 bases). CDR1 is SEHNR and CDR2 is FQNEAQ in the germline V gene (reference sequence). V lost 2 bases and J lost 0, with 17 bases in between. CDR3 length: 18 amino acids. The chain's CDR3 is CASSLLGASPSSYNEQFF. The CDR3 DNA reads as TGTGCCAGCAGCTTACTGGGGGCCTCTCCCAGCTCCTACAATGAGCAGTTCTTC. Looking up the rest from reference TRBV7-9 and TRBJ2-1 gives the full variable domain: DTGVSQNPRHKITKRGQNVTFRCDPISEHNRLYWYRQTLGQGPEFLTYFQNEAQLEKSRLLSDRFSAERPKGSFSTLEIQRTEQGDSAMYLCASSLLGASPSSYNEQFFGPGTRLTVL.

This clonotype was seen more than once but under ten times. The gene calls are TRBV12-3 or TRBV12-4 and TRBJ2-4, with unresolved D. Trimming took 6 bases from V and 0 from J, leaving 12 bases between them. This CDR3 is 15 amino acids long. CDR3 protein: CASSGRLLAKNIQYF. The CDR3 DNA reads TGTGCCAGCAGCGGACGGCTCTTAGCCAAAAACATTCAGTACTTC.

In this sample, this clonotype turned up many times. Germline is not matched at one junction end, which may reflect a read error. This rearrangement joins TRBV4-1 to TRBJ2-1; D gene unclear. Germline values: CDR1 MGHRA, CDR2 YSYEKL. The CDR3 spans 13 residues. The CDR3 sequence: CASSQDLETSPAF. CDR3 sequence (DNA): TGCGCCAGCAGCCAAGATCTAGAGACTTCTCCGGCGTTC.

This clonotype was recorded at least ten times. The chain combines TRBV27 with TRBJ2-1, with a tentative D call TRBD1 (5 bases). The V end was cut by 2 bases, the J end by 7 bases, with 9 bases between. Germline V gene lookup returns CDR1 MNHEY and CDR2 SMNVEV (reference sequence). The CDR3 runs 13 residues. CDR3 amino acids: CASSLGGANEQFF. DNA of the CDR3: TGTGCCAGCAGTTTAGGTGGGGCGAATGAGCAGTTCTTC.

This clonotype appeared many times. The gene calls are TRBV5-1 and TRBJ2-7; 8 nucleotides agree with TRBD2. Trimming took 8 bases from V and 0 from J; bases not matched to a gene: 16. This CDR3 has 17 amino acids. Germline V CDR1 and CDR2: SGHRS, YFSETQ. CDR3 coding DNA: TGCGCCAGTAGAAACCCCATGGACAGCGGGAGCTCCTACGAGCAGTACTTC. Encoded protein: CASRNPMDSGSSYEQYF.

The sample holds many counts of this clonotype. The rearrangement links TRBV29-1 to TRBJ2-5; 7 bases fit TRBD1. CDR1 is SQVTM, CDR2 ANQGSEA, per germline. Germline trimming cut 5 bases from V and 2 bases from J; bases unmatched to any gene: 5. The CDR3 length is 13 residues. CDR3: CSVPGQVQETQYF. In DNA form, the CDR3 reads TGCAGCGTTCCTGGACAGGTTCAAGAGACCCAGTACTTC.

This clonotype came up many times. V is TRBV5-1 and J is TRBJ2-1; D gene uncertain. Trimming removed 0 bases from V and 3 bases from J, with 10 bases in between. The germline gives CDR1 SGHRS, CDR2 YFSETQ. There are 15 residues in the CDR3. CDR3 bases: TGCGCCAGCAGCTTGGACAGACCGAACTACAATGAGCAGTTCTTC. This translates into CASSLDRPNYNEQFF.

The CDR3 region is CASSLSESDTQYF. In DNA form, the CDR3 reads TGTGCCAGCAGCTTGTCGGAATCAGATACGCAGTATTTT. V usage is TRBV5-4 and J usage is TRBJ2-3; D not resolved. Germline V gives CDR1 SGHNT, CDR2 YYREEE (reference sequence). CDR3 length equals 13 residues. With 1 base removed from V and 4 bases from J, the gap between germline ends came to 7 bases.

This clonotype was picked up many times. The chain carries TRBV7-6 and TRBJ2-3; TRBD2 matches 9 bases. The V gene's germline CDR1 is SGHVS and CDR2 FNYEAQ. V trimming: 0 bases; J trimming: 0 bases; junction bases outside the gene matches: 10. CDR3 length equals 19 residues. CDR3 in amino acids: CASSLARAGGRRSTDTQYF. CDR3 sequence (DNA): TGTGCCAGCAGCTTAGCGAGGGCGGGGGGGCGTAGAAGCACAGATACGCAGTATTTT. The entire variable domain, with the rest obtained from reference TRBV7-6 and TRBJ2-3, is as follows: GAGVSQSPRYKVTKRGQDVALRCDPISGHVSLYWYRQALGQGPEFLTYFNYEAQQDKSGLPNDRFSAERPEGSISTLTIQRTEQRDSAMYRCASSLARAGGRRSTDTQYFGPGTRLTVL.

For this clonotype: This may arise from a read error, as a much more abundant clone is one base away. The CDR3 is CATGDGSLRDGYTF. CDR3 sequence (DNA): TGTGCCACCGGTGACGGATCTCTCAGGGACGGCTACACCTTC. The chain has TRBV24-1 and TRBJ1-2; maybe TRBD1 (5 bases). Germline loops: CDR1 KGHDR, CDR2 SFDVKD. The CDR3 spans 14 residues.

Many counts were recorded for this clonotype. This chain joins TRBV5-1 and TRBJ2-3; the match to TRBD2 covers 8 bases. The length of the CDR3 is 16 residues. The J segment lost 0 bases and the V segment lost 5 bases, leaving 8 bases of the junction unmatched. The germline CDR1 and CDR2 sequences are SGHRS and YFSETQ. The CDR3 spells CASSPIAGPSTDTQYF. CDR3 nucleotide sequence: TGCGCCAGCAGTCCAATAGCGGGACCTAGCACAGATACGCAGTATTTT.

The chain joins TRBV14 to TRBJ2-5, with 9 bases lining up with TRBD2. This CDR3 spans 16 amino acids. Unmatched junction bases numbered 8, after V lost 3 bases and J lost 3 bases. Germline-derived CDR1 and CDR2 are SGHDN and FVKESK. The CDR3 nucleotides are TGTGCCAGCAGCCATATAGCGGGGGCTCTCAAAGAGACCCAGTACTTC. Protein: CASSHIAGALKETQYF. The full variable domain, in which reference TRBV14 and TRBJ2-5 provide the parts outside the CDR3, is EAGVTQFPSHSVIEKGQTVTLRCDPISGHDNLYWYRRVMGKEIKFLLHFVKESKQDESGMPNNRFLAERTGGTYSTLKVQPAELEDSGVYFCASSHIAGALKETQYFGPGTRLLVL.

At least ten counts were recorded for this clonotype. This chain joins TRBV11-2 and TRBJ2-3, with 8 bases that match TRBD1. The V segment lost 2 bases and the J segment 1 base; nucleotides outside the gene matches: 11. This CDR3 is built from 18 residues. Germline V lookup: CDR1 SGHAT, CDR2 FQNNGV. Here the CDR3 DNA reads TGTGCCAGCAGCTTACGGGGACCTCAACAGGGGGGCACAGATACGCAGTATTTT. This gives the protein CASSLRGPQQGGTDTQYF.